This T cell receptor (beta chain) was found in a study of blood T cell repertoires in COVID-19. Study background: COVID-19 samples, acute and convalescent, were from the United States, Italy and Spain.

The germline V gene encodes CDR1 MNHEY and CDR2 SVGAGI. Deletions cut 6 bases from V and 9 bases from J, with 10 bases between. This CDR3 spans 11 amino acids. Under the authors' procedure: Estimated nucleated cell counts came from reference gene primer amplification. Method: immunoSEQ multiplex PCR; TCRdb's copy keeps in-frame clones and lacks some. The D gene and trimming were derived from the DNA, and the V and J assignments and clone size from that table. The table lists around 130,000 clones, approximately 83% of them singletons. This receptor was identified in a man aged 35 to 55 with active or convalescent COVID-19. V usage is TRBV6-5 and J usage is TRBJ2-3; D may be TRBD1 (6 bases). Input material: peripheral blood. CDR3: CASSQDRTQYF. The CDR3 DNA reads TGTGCCAGCAGCCAGGACAGAACGCAGTATTTT.